This TCR beta chain appears in the sequencing data of a study of T cell responses to AZD1222 COVID-19 vaccine. General study results and limits: Dominant CD4 TCR responses targeted spike regions 160-218 and 743-854. Most donors were white British, females outnumbered males, and clonal diversity was possibly underestimated. Nearly half of the spike-specific TCRs reportedly recognize variant regions that carry no mutations.

As regards this clone: The antigen is undetermined.

Per the germline V gene, CDR1 is SGHRS and CDR2 is YFSETQ. V lost 0 bases, J lost 1 base, and 13 bases lay in between. This CDR3 comprises 16 residues. Investigators merged groups given second doses at roughly 4 or roughly 12 weeks. Here immunoSEQ multiplex PCR was the method, and the copy in TCRdb shows in-frame clones only, minus some. The profile shows around 170,000 clones, 70% to 90% of them singletons. The chain links TRBV5-1 to TRBJ1-2; D not certain. Sequences were derived from peripheral blood, sampled 28 days after the second AZD1222 dose. The sequence was collected from an adult who received the AZD1222 COVID-19 vaccine. Written as DNA, the CDR3 is TGCGCCAGCAGCTTGGATGGAGTTGGGGATAACTATGGCTACACCTTC. This translates into CASSLDGVGDNYGYTF.